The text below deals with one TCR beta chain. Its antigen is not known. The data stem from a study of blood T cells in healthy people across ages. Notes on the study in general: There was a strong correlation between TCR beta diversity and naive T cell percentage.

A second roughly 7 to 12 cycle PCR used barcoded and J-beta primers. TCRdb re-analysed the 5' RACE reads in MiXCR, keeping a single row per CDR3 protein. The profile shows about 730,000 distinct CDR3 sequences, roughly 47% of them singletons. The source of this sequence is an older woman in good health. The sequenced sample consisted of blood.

CDR3 DNA sequence: TGCAGTGCTAGTAGGCTAGCCCACAATGAGCAGTTCTTC. As protein: CSASRLAHNEQFF. This chain links TRBV20-1 with TRBJ2-1; D may be TRBD2 (5 bases). The CDR3 runs to 13 residues. Germline CDR1 and CDR2: DFQATT and SNEGSKA (reference sequence). With 3 bases removed from V and 5 bases from J, the gap between germline ends came to 11 bases.